This T cell receptor (beta chain) appears in the sequencing data of a study of identical twins. Turning to this clonotype: What it binds is not known.

Study results and limitations: Out-of-frame beta sequences exhibited a weaker degree of excess twin sharing.

Germline loops: CDR1 MGHRA, CDR2 YSYEKL. This CDR3 has 14 residues. V dropped 1 base and J dropped 1 base, with 4 bases sitting between them. TCRdb re-analysed the 5' RACE reads in MiXCR, keeping a single row per CDR3 protein. The sample has 270,000 or so distinct CDR3 sequences, about 8.3% seen once. This sample also belongs to another study, concerning yellow fever vaccine responses in identical twins.

The chain has TRBV4-1 and TRBJ2-2; no reliable D call. The TCR was taken from a woman aged 18-30 years in good health. Sequencing was done on a sample of CD8+ T cells sorted from blood. The CDR3 DNA follows: TGCGCCAGCAGCCAAGGGCAGAACACCGGGGAGCTGTTTTTT. This encodes CASSQGQNTGELFF.